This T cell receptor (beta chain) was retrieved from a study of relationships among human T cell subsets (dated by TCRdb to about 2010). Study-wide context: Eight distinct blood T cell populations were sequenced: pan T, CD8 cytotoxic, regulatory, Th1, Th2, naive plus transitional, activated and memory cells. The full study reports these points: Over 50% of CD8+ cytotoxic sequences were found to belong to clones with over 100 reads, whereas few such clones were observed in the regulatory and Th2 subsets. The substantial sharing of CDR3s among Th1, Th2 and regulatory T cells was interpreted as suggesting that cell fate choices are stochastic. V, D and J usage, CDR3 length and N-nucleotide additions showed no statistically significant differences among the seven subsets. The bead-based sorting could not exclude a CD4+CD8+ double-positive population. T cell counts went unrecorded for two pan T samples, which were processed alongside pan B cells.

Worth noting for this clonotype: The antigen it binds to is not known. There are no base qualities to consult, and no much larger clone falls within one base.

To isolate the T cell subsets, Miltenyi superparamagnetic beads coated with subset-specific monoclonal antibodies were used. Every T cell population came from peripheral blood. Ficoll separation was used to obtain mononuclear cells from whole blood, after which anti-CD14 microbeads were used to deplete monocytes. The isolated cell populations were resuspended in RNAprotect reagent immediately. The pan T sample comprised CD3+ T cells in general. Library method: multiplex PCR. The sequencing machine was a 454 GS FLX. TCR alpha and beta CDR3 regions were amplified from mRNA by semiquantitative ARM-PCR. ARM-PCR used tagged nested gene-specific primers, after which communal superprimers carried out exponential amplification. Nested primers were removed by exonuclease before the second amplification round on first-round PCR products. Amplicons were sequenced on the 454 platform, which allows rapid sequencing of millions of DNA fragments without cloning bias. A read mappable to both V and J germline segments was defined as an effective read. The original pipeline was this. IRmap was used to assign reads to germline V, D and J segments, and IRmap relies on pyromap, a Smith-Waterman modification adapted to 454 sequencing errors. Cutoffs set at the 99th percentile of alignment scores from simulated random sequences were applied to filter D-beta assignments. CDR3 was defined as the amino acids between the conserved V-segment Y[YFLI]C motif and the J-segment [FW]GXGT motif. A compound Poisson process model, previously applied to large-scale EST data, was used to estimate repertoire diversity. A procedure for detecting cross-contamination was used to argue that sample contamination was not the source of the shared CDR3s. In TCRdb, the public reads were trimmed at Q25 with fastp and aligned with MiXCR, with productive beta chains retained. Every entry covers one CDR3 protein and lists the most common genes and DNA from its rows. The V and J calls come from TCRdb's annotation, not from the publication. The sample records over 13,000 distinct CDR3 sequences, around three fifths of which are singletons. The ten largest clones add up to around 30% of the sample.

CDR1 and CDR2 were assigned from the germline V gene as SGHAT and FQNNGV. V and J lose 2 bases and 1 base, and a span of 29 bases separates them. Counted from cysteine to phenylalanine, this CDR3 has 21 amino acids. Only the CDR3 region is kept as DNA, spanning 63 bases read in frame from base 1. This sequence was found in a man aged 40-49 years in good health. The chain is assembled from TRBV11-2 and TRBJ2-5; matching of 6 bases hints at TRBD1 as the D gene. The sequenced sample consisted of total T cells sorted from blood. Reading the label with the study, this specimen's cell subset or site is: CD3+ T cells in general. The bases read TGTGCCAGCAGCTTATCGTCCTCCAAACGAACAGGGCACACTTCCCAAGAGACCCAGTACTTC. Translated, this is CASSLSSSKRTGHTSQETQYF.